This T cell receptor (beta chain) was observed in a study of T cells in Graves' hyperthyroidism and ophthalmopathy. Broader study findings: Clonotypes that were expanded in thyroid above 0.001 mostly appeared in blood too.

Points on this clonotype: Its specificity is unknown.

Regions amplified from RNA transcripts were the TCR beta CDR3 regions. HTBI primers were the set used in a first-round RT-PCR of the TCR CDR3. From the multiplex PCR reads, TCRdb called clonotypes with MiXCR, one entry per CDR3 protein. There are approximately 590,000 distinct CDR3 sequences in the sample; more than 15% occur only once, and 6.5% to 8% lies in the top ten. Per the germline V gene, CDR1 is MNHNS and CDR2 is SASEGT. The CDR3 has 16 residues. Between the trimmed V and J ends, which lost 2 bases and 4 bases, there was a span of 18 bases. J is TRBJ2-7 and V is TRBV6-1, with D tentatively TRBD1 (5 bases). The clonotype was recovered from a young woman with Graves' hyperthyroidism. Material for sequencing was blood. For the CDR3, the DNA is TGTGCCAGCAGTGAAAGGCCAGGGATGGTTGGATACGAGCAGTACTTC. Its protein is CASSERPGMVGYEQYF.